What follows are 11 T cell receptor beta chains derived from one specimen sequenced in a study of cytomegalovirus exposure and HLA in healthy donors. The PCR was carried out with 60 Vbeta primers and 13 Jbeta primers. The method was immunoSEQ multiplex PCR; TCRdb's version includes in-frame clones alone and lacks a portion of them. The sample carries approximately 100,000 clones, about 80% recorded once. The sequenced sample was PBMCs. These receptors all stem from a female donor in good health and CMV-seropositive.

This chain links TRBV6-5 with TRBJ2-5, with D unresolved. The germline gives CDR1 MNHEY, CDR2 SVGAGI. This CDR3 region has 15 residues. The germline V and J ends were trimmed by 0 bases and 2 bases, with 10 bases remaining between them. The DNA of the CDR3 is TGTGCCAGCAGTTACTCAGGCAACAGACAAGAGACCCAGTACTTC. Protein: CASSYSGNRQETQYF.

This chain joins TRBV28 and TRBJ2-1, with 13 bases lining up with TRBD2. The V segment lost 3 bases and the J segment 12 bases; nucleotides outside the gene matches: 5. In germline, CDR1 is MDHEN, CDR2 SYDVKM. This CDR3 is 14 amino acids long. For the CDR3, the DNA is TGTGCCAGCAGTTTGGGACTAGCGGGGTTCTTGCAGTTCTTC. It encodes CASSLGLAGFLQFF.

Here the CDR3 DNA reads TGTGCCAGTGGGGACAGCTCCTATAATTCACCCCTCCACTTT. Its protein product is CASGDSSYNSPLHF. This sequence joins TRBV19 and TRBJ1-6; 7 bases map to TRBD1. Germline assignment: CDR1 LNHDA and CDR2 SQIVND (reference sequence). V was clipped by 8 bases and J by 0 bases; unmatched bases: 1. This CDR3 comprises 14 residues. Looking up the rest from reference TRBV19 and TRBJ1-6 gives the full variable domain: DGGITQSPKYLFRKEGQNVTLSCEQNLNHDAMYWYRQDPGQGLRLIYYSQIVNDFQKGDIAEGYSVSREKKESFPLTVTSAQKNPTAFYLCASGDSSYNSPLHFGNGTRLTVT.

This sequence joins TRBV5-1 and TRBJ1-3; tentatively, D is TRBD1 (6 bases). V lost 7 bases, J lost 0 bases, and 14 bases lay in between. CDR3 length: 15 amino acids. The germline gives CDR1 SGHRS, CDR2 YFSETQ. The CDR3 loop reads CASRSGDNSGNTIYF. The CDR3 bases are TGCGCCAGCCGCTCCGGGGACAACTCTGGAAACACCATATATTTT.

The chain combines TRBV4-3 with TRBJ1-4; 9 bases map to TRBD1. CDR1 is LGHNA and CDR2 is YSLEER in the germline V gene. After removal of 0 bases from V and 11 bases from J, the junction contained 7 bases not matched to a gene. The length of the CDR3 is 15 residues. The CDR3 nucleotides are TGCGCCAGCAGCCAAGAACAGGGGGCGCGGATTAAACTGTTTTTT. It translates to CASSQEQGARIKLFF.

The chain recombines TRBV4-3 with TRBJ2-7; weak D call: TRBD1 (5 bases). This CDR3 region has 16 residues. Deletions cut 4 bases from V and 2 bases from J, with 18 bases between. The V gene's germline CDR1 is LGHNA and CDR2 YSLEER. The CDR3 loop reads CASSPGRYVQAYEQYF. The DNA of the CDR3 is TGCGCCAGCAGCCCCGGGCGGTATGTACAGGCCTACGAGCAGTACTTC.

The DNA for the CDR3 is TGTGCCAGCTCGCGGGACAGGGCGGACGAAAAACTGTTTTTT. Protein product: CASSRDRADEKLFF. This chain links TRBV18 with TRBJ1-4; 9 nucleotides line up with TRBD1. The V segment lost 6 bases and the J segment 8 bases; nucleotides outside the gene matches: 7. Germline V gene data show CDR1 as KGHSH and CDR2 as LQKENI. The length of the CDR3 is 14 residues. Full variable domain (remainder filled in from reference TRBV18 and TRBJ1-4): NAGVMQNPRHLVRRRGQEARLRCSPMKGHSHVYWYRQLPEEGLKFMVYLQKENIIDESGMPKERFSAEFPKEGPSILRIQQVVRGDSAAYFCASSRDRADEKLFFGSGTQLSVL.

This clone was recorded a few times. This chain uses TRBV5-1 with TRBJ1-2; TRBD1 aligns across 9 bases. The CDR3 runs to 15 residues. The V gene end was trimmed by 0 bases and the J gene end by 2 bases; junction bases not matched to a gene: 2. Germline V gene sequence: CDR1 SGHRS, CDR2 YFSETQ. The CDR3 region is CASSLGDRVNYGYTF. The DNA of the CDR3 is TGCGCCAGCAGCTTGGGGGACAGGGTGAACTATGGCTACACCTTC.

The chain has TRBV5-1 and TRBJ1-1; D gene ambiguous. V shed 4 bases and J shed 5 bases, with 18 bases lying between them. Per germline, CDR1 SGHRS and CDR2 YFSETQ. There are 15 residues in the CDR3. The chain's CDR3 is CASSPTRGVQTEAFF. The CDR3 bases are TGCGCCAGCAGCCCGACCCGGGGTGTGCAGACTGAAGCTTTCTTT.

The chain employs TRBV6-1 and TRBJ1-2; possible D gene TRBD1, 6 bases. Trimming removed 5 bases at V and 5 bases at J, with 18 bases between. Germline V gives CDR1 MNHNS, CDR2 SASEGT. The CDR3 loop spans 15 amino acids. CDR3 DNA sequence: TGTGCCAGCAGTCTTACAGGCAGGGGACGGTATGGCTACACCTTC. This encodes CASSLTGRGRYGYTF.

The rearrangement joins TRBV5-1 to TRBJ2-7; 9 nucleotides align to TRBD2. CDR3 length: 15 amino acids. Looked up from germline, CDR1 is SGHRS and CDR2 is YFSETQ. V gave up 0 bases and J gave up 6 bases; unmatched junction bases: 7. The CDR3 coding sequence is TGCGCCAGCAGCTTGGAGGTAGCGGGAGTAGGCGAGCAGTACTTC. This codes for CASSLEVAGVGEQYF.